This is a list of T cell receptor beta chains from one sample in a study of cytomegalovirus exposure and HLA in healthy donors. This table comes from immunoSEQ multiplex PCR, and its TCRdb copy is limited to in-frame clones, with some not included. There are tens of thousands of clones in the sample; 81% occur only once, and about 7% lies in the top ten. Sequencing used PBMCs. The receptors were gathered from a human donor in good health. The CDR3 runs from the conserved cysteine through the conserved F or W. The D gene is left open where the match is weak. Rows give clone size only sometimes, using once, few, many, or a class for an expanded clone.

once | TRBJ2-5 | TRBD2 | TRBV7-8 | TGTGCCAGCAGCCTGGGACTAGTTGAAAGAGAGACCCAGTACTTC | CASSLGLVERETQYF
NA | TRBJ2-2 | TRBD2 | TRBV27 | TGTGCCAGCAGTACTCCCCTAGCGGGAACGAACACCGGGGAGCTGTTTTTT | CASSTPLAGTNTGELFF
NA | TRBJ1-2 | NA | TRBV28 | TGTGCCAGCAGCTCGCCCCGAGGAAGGTGGGATGGCTACACCTTC | CASSSPRGRWDGYTF
NA | TRBJ2-3 | TRBD1 | TRBV19 | TGTGCCAGTAGTATAAGGACAGGGGGTCCAACAGATACGCAGTATTTT | CASSIRTGGPTDTQYF
NA | TRBJ2-3 | NA | TRBV5-1 | TGCGCCAGCAGCTTGGATCGGACAGTAAGTACGCAGTATTTT | CASSLDRTVSTQYF
few | TRBJ2-3 | NA | TRBV7-9 | TGTGCCAGCAGCTTAACAAGTGGAGATACGCAGTATTTT | CASSLTSGDTQYF
NA | TRBJ1-1 | NA | TRBV19 | TGTGCCAGTAGTATTAGGCAGGGTTCATGGGAAGCTTTCTTT | CASSIRQGSWEAFF
NA | TRBJ1-1 | NA | TRBV20-1 | TGCAGTGCCCCAGGGGACACTGAAGCTTTCTTT | CSAPGDTEAFF
NA | TRBJ1-5 | NA | TRBV5-5 | TGTGCCAGCAGGAACGTAGGGGACAATCAGCCCCAGCATTTT | CASRNVGDNQPQHF
few | TRBJ2-3 | NA | TRBV7-2 | TGTGCCAGCAGCCTTGAGGGTAGCACAGATACGCAGTATTTT | CASSLEGSTDTQYF
NA | TRBJ1-5 | TRBD1 | TRBV6-5 | TGTGCCAGCAGTTACACCGCGACAGGGGGCGACCAGCCCCAGCATTTT | CASSYTATGGDQPQHF
NA | TRBJ2-2 | TRBD2 | TRBV6-5 | TGTGCCAGCAGTTACGTCAGCGGGGCGGCCGGGGAGCTGTTTTTT | CASSYVSGAAGELFF
NA | TRBJ2-7 | NA | TRBV4-1 | TGCGCCAGCAGCCTACGGTCCCCCCTTGGGTACGGGGAGCAGTACTTC | CASSLRSPLGYGEQYF
few | TRBJ2-1 | TRBD1 | TRBV2 | TGTGCCAGCAGTGAAATCGCGGGTCATCCGGGACAGATTTACAATGAGCAGTTCTTC | CASSEIAGHPGQIYNEQFF
NA | TRBJ1-1 | NA | TRBV7-2 | TGTGCCAGCAGCTTACCACAGGTACAAACTGAAGCTTTCTTT | CASSLPQVQTEAFF
NA | TRBJ2-2 | NA | TRBV5-1 | TGCGCCAGCAGCGCGGGACAGTTCACCGGGGAGCTGTTTTTT | CASSAGQFTGELFF
NA | TRBJ2-7 | NA | TRBV28 | TGTGCCAGCAGTAGCCACAGGGTCCCCTACGAGCAGTACTTC | CASSSHRVPYEQYF
NA | TRBJ1-1 | TRBD1 | TRBV5-5 | TGTGCCAGCAGCCCCACTTGGAGGACAGGGGGATTCTTTGAAGCTTTCTTT | CASSPTWRTGGFFEAFF
NA | TRBJ1-1 | NA | TRBV5-1 | TGCGCCAGCAGAGGCGTGGATACAGGAGCTAACACTGAAGCTTTCTTT | CASRGVDTGANTEAFF
NA | TRBJ2-7 | TRBD1 | TRBV5-1 | TGCGCCAGCAGCTTGGGGGGGACAGGGAATCACGAGCAGTACTTC | CASSLGGTGNHEQYF
NA | TRBJ2-7 | NA | TRBV5-4 | TGTGCCAGCAGCTCCGACCCAGGGTACGAGCAGTACTTC | CASSSDPGYEQYF
NA | TRBJ1-6 | TRBD1 | TRBV7-9 | TGTGCCAGCAGCTCGTCCGCAGGGGGCTCACCCCTCCACTTT | CASSSSAGGSPLHF
NA | TRBJ2-1 | NA | TRBV7-2 | TGTGCCAGCAGCTTCGTTGCCCAGGGTGAGCAGTTCTTC | CASSFVAQGEQFF
NA | TRBJ2-7 | NA | TRBV6-1 | TGTGCCAGCAGTGTTGGAGCCGGGCAGGGGCACTACGAGCAGTACTTC | CASSVGAGQGHYEQYF
NA | TRBJ2-2 | TRBD2 | TRBV12-5 | TGTGCTAGTGGTTTTCGACGACTAGCGGGGGGAATCGGGGAGCTGTTTTTT | CASGFRRLAGGIGELFF
NA | TRBJ1-6 | TRBD1 | TRBV7-6 | TGTGCCAGCAGCCCCCGACAGGGGGGGAATTCACCCCTCCACTTT | CASSPRQGGNSPLHF
NA | TRBJ1-1 | NA | TRBV5-1 | TGCGCCAGCAGCTTGGAGGGTGGGGCGGTCACTGAAGCTTTCTTT | CASSLEGGAVTEAFF
few | TRBJ1-6 | NA | TRBV6-4 | TGTGCCAGCAGTGAGACTTATAATTCACCCCTCCACTTT | CASSETYNSPLHF
NA | TRBJ2-3 | NA | TRBV28 | TGTGCCAGCAGTTTCGTGGCCGGCACAGATACGCAGTATTTT | CASSFVAGTDTQYF
few | TRBJ1-2 | TRBD1 | TRBV5-4 | TGTGCCAGCAGCCTCCGCAGGGGGTATGGCTACACCTTC | CASSLRRGYGYTF
few | TRBJ2-5 | NA | TRBV27 | TGTGCCAGCAGTTTATCGATTGTGCGGGTACGAGAGACCCAGTACTTC | CASSLSIVRVRETQYF
NA | TRBJ1-1 | NA | TRBV2 | TGTGCCAGCAGAGGAGGGGGGGGTGAAGCTTTCTTT | CASRGGGGEAFF
NA | TRBJ1-2 | NA | TRBV5-6 | TGTGCCAGCAGCTTGGTTGACAGCTCCATCTATGGCTACACCTTC | CASSLVDSSIYGYTF
NA | TRBJ2-2 | TRBD1 | TRBV18 | TGTGCCAGCTCACCACCAGGGGGCAGGAACACCGGGGAGCTGTTTTTT | CASSPPGGRNTGELFF
NA | TRBJ2-5 | NA | TRBV18 | TGTGCCAGCTCCCGAAACCAGGGTAACCAAGAGACCCAGTACTTC | CASSRNQGNQETQYF
NA | TRBJ2-1 | NA | TRBV5-4 | TGTGCCAGCAGCTTGGTCCCGTTCGACAATGAGCAGTTCTTC | CASSLVPFDNEQFF
NA | TRBJ2-5 | NA | TRBV9 | TGTGCCAGCAGCGTGGGGGGGCCTGAGACCCAGTACTTC | CASSVGGPETQYF
few | TRBJ1-1 | TRBD1 | TRBV29-1 | TGCAGCGTTGAAGATTGGTCTCCAGGGGGCTCTGAAGCTTTCTTT | CSVEDWSPGGSEAFF
NA | TRBJ2-5 | NA | TRBV29-1 | TGCAGCGTTGCGGCAGGTCTAGAGACCCAGTACTTC | CSVAAGLETQYF